This entry describes one T cell receptor beta chain. Its antigen remains unknown. The CDR3 has 15 amino acids. V lost 6 bases and J 8 bases, leaving 23 bases between the germline ends. Germline V gene data show CDR1 as SQVTM and CDR2 as ANQGSEA. This sample was included in a study of T-cell memory formation after mild COVID-19. General study points: Within pre-infection memory, some responding clones were found, suggesting cross-reactive memory joined. Whether second-wave clones peaking at day 37 were SARS-CoV-2 specific went unconfirmed.

5'RACE primed from the constant segment yielded TCR alpha and TCR beta cDNA libraries bearing sample barcodes and UMIs. MiXCR, applied by TCRdb to the 5' RACE reads, yields one record per CDR3 protein. The data contain about 440,000 distinct CDR3 sequences, about 19% of them seen just once; the ten biggest clones take up about 8.8%. The V call is TRBV29-1, the J call TRBJ2-1; D is possibly TRBD1 (5 bases). The specimen sequenced was PBMCs or a T cell subset sorted from them (not recorded which). This TCR came from an adult woman who had mild COVID-19 (a few samples of this study predate the infection). Cell type and time point are not known. In nucleotides, the CDR3 is TGCAGCGTGATTCTGGGCAGGGCGGAGCCAGATGAGCAGTTCTTC. This codes for CSVILGRAEPDEQFF.